The rows below give T cell receptor beta chains drawn from one sample of a study of shared clonotypes between healthy human individuals. Sequencing used immunoSEQ multiplex PCR; TCRdb keeps in-frame clones, though not all of them. The sample contains roughly 1,500,000 clones, approximately 98.5% of which appear only once. Material for sequencing was naive CD4+ T cells sorted from blood. The receptors were sampled from a man younger than 45 in good health. Each CDR3 is given with its conserved first and last residue. D genes are given only for firm matches.

D | J | V | CDR3
. | TRBJ1-1 | TRBV5-3 | CASSLAGPPSTEAFF
TRBD1 | TRBJ1-1 | TRBV7-6 | CASSHRQGALNTEAFF
TRBD1 | TRBJ2-7 | TRBV19 | CAKPKATGSSYEQYF
. | TRBJ1-2 | TRBV6-5 | CASSWGGLGYGYTF
. | TRBJ2-5 | TRBV2 | CASTPQYF
TRBD2 | TRBJ2-7 | TRBV5-8 | CASSPRLAQSYEQYF
. | TRBJ2-4 | TRBV4-3 | CASSQGLTGVGSAKNIQYF
. | TRBJ2-7 | TRBV6-1 | CASSAISTEQYF
. | . | TRBV11-2 | CASSLKGAGVQYEQYF
TRBD2 | TRBJ2-1 | TRBV5-4 | CASSFPKRTSGNEQFF
. | TRBJ2-3 | TRBV7-6 | CASSLVQVSLGDTQYF
. | TRBJ1-2 | TRBV28 | CATGLGFWDGYTF
. | TRBJ2-7 | TRBV5-1 | CASSWRDTRSYEQYF
. | TRBJ2-6 | TRBV2 | CATPPRGRGPSGANVLTF
TRBD2 | TRBJ2-7 | TRBV5-4 | CASSSGLAGSGYEQYF
. | TRBJ1-5 | TRBV10-1 | CASRPSFGGFRQPQHF
. | TRBJ2-2 | TRBV9 | CASSVVGSLGNTGELFF
. | TRBJ1-1 | TRBV2 | CASKIEQGQANTEAFF
. | TRBJ2-2 | TRBV27 | CASTPKGVRRTNTGELFF
. | TRBJ2-3 | TRBV19 | CASSMEQADTQYF
TRBD1 | TRBJ1-5 | TRBV5-1 | CASSAGGGQPQHF
. | TRBJ2-5 | TRBV27 | CASSWARGAETQYF
TRBD2 | TRBJ2-1 | TRBV19 | CASSIDRGLAEDNEQFF
. | TRBJ2-7 | TRBV27 | CASSLYEGLVEQYF
. | TRBJ2-3 | TRBV18 | CASSLPQNLDTQYF
. | TRBJ1-1 | TRBV27 | CASSSGSFYTEAFF
. | TRBJ2-3 | TRBV13 | CASSFWDRTRVMF
. | TRBJ2-7 | TRBV11-2 | CASSFREKAYEQYF
. | TRBJ1-1 | TRBV29-1 | CSGWGGTEAFF
. | TRBJ1-1 | TRBV7-6 | CASSLSELNTEAFF
. | TRBJ2-7 | TRBV7-2 | CASSSTTYEQYF
. | TRBJ2-1 | TRBV6-1 | CATSGAYGNEQFF
TRBD2 | TRBJ2-5 | TRBV5-4 | CASSHQGLAGVETQYF
TRBD1 | TRBJ1-3 | TRBV4-3 | CASSQYGTGGEPGNTIYF
. | TRBJ2-1 | TRBV10-3 | CAISESIDGKANSYNEQFF
. | TRBJ2-1 | TRBV28 | CASSRSVGWASAYNEQFF
. | TRBJ2-5 | TRBV5-5 | CASSFTQETQYF
TRBD1 | TRBJ2-1 | TRBV29-1 | CSVQRTETGGTYNEQFF
TRBD1 | TRBJ2-2 | TRBV5-1 | CASSLAAGGVSVSTGELFF
. | TRBJ2-3 | TRBV7-2 | CASSLVLYGEKSDTQYF
TRBD1 | TRBJ2-2 | TRBV9 | CASNPRGRDNTGELFF
TRBD2 | TRBJ2-7 | TRBV10-3 | CAISRSGTSGRDRKYEQYF
TRBD2 | TRBJ2-5 | TRBV7-2 | CASSLSGGRSETQYF
. | TRBJ2-3 | TRBV7-2 | CASSLDWGSPPHTQYF
TRBD1 | TRBJ2-5 | TRBV18 | CASSPRTSGTGGWETQYF